Listed below are T cell receptor beta chains from one sample, sequenced in a study of post-analysis software for immune sequencing data. TCRdb fed the PCR reads into MiXCR, producing one record per CDR3 protein. This sample has approximately 360,000 distinct CDR3 sequences; about a third occur once, and the top ten carry 10% to 15%. The material sequenced was blood. The receptors were sampled from a girl between 10 and 17 years old with multiple sclerosis. The CDR3 runs from the conserved cysteine through the conserved F or W. Some rows mark clone size as missing; the rest say once, few, many or name a class of expanded clone.

clone size,V gene,J gene,CDR3 protein
few,TRBV2,TRBJ2-1,CASKGELAGYNEQFF
few,TRBV9,TRBJ1-6,CASSASVGGNNSPLHF
few,TRBV7-9,TRBJ2-7,CASSLGWDSSYEQYF
few,TRBV4-3,TRBJ1-2,CASSQVGQMGGYTF
-,TRBV12-3/TRBV12-4,TRBJ2-1,CATQGGTGKGNEQFF
-,TRBV20-1,TRBJ2-5,CSASTSSETQYF
few,TRBV12-3/TRBV12-4,TRBJ1-5,CASSLSQGSNQPQHF
-,TRBV6-5,TRBJ2-2,CASSCAGHTGELFF
-,TRBV20-1,TRBJ2-1,CSAIPAWAGGPDEQFF
-,TRBV12-3/TRBV12-4,TRBJ1-2,CASSLGPGQGYGYTF
-,TRBV27,TRBJ2-7,CASSLMSSYERYF
-,TRBV7-2,TRBJ2-3,CASSSEVADTQYF
-,TRBV29-1,TRBJ1-5,CSCSREVHQPQHF
-,TRBV7-2,TRBJ1-4,CASSLDSPNEKLFF
-,TRBV5-1,-,CASSPRQGIQETQYF
-,TRBV6-2/TRBV6-3,TRBJ1-5,CASSRDRLSNQPQHF
few,TRBV12-3/TRBV12-4,TRBJ2-4,CASTVGLAGGKNIQYF
-,TRBV11-2,TRBJ2-5,CASSSTGAVETQYF
-,TRBV12-3/TRBV12-4,TRBJ2-7,CASSFGRGTSEQYF
few,TRBV7-8,TRBJ2-7,CASSTSGVGYEQYF
-,TRBV4-2,TRBJ2-5,CASSQNGGPETQYF
-,TRBV2,TRBJ2-7,CASSRLGEQYF
few,TRBV12-3/TRBV12-4,TRBJ2-7,CASSLGLGGTGGHEQYF
-,TRBV3-1,TRBJ1-5,CASSQYEGAQPQHF
-,TRBV12-3/TRBV12-4,TRBJ2-5,CASSSRLLAEETQYF
few,TRBV7-6,TRBJ1-5,CASSDTGPQHF
-,TRBV12-3/TRBV12-4,TRBJ2-1,CASSFGDRGKFF